This T cell receptor beta chain came from a study of a mutant IDH1 vaccine in newly diagnosed glioma. The repertoire was sequenced with immunoSEQ multiplex PCR; TCRdb's copy has only in-frame clones and lacks some. The table records roughly 110,000 clones, about nine tenths of them present only once. Time point: week 11, during vaccination. It was 300 ug of mutant IDH1 20-mer peptide that made up each vaccine dose, given with topical imiquimod. On this clone: Its specificity is not known.

V shed 4 bases and J shed 8 bases, with 14 bases lying between them. CDR1 is MDHEN, CDR2 SYDVKM, per germline. The CDR3 is made up of 14 amino acids. The chain is built from TRBV28 and TRBJ1-4; D gene ambiguous. The source of this sequence is a woman in her 50s with glioma. Sample: PBMCs, taken from a glioma patient whose treatment included an IDH1 peptide vaccine. The CDR3 nucleotides read TGTGCCAGCAGTTCCGGCAAGGGTTGGGAAAAACTGTTTTTT. This encodes CASSSGKGWEKLFF. Looking up the rest from reference TRBV28 and TRBJ1-4 gives the full variable domain: DVKVTQSSRYLVKRTGEKVFLECVQDMDHENMFWYRQDPGLGLRLIYFSYDVKMKEKGDIPEGYSVSREKKERFSLILESASTNQTSMYLCASSSGKGWEKLFFGSGTQLSVL.